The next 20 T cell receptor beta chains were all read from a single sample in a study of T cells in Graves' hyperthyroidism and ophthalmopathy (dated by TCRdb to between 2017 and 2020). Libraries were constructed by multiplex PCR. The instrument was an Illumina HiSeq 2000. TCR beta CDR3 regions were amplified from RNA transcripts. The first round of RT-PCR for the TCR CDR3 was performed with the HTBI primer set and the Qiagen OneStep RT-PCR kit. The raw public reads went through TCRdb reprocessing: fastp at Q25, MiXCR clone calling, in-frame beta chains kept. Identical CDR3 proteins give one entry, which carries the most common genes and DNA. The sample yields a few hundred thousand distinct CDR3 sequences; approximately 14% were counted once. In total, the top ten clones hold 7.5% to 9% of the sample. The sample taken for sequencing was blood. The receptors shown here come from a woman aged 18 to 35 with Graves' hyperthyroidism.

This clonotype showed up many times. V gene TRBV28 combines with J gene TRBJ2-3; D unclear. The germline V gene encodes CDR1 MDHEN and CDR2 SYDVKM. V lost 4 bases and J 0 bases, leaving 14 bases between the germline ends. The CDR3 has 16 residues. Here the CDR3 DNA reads TGTGCCAGCAGTTCCCGACGGACGGATAGCACAGATACGCAGTATTTT. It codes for CASSSRRTDSTDTQYF.

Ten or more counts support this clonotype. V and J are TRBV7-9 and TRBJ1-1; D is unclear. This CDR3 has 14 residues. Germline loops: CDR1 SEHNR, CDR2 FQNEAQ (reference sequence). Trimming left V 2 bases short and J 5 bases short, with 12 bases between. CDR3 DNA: TGTGCCAGCAGCTTACGGGAAAGGGCGACTGAAGCTTTCTTT. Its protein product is CASSLRERATEAFF. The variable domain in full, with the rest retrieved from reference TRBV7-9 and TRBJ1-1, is DTGVSQNPRHKITKRGQNVTFRCDPISEHNRLYWYRQTLGQGPEFLTYFQNEAQLEKSRLLSDRFSAERPKGSFSTLEIQRTEQGDSAMYLCASSLRERATEAFFGQGTRLTVV.

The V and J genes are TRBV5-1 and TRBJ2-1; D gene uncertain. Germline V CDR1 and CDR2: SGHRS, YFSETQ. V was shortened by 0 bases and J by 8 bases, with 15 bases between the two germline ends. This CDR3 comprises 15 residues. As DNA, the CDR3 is TGCGCCAGCAGCTTGGACGGCGGAGTATGGGATGAGCAGTTCTTC. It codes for CASSLDGGVWDEQFF.

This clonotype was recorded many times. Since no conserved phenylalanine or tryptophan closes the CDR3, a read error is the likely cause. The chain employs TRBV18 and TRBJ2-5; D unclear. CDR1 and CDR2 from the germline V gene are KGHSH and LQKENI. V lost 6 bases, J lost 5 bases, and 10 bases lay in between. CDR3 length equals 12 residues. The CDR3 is CASSLASETQYI. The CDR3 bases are TGTGCCAGCTCGCTCGCGTCGGAGACCCAGTACATC.

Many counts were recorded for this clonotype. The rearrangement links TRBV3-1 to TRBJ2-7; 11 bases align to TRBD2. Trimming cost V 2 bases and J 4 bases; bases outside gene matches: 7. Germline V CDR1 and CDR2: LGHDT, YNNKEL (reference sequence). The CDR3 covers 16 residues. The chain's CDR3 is CASSQKPGTSGYEQYF. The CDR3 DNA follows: TGTGCCAGCAGCCAAAAACCCGGGACTAGCGGTTACGAGCAGTACTTC.

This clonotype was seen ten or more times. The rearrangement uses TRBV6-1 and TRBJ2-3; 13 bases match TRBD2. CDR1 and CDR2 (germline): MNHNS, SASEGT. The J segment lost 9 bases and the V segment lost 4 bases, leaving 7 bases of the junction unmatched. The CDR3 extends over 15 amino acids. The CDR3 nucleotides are TGTGCCAGCAGTGTGGGAACTAGCGGGGGGGACACGCAGTATTTT. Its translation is CASSVGTSGGDTQYF.

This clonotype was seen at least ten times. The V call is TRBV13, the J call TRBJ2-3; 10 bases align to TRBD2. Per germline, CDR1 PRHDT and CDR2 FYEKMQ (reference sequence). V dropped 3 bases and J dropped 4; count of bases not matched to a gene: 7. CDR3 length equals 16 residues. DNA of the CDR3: TGTGCCAGCAGCTTCGAGCGGGGGGGCCAGGCAGATACGCAGTATTTT. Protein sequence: CASSFERGGQADTQYF.

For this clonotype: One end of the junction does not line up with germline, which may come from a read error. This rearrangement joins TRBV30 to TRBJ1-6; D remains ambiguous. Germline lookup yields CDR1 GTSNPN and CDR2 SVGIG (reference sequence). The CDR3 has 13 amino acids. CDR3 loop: CTWSRAHGSPLHF. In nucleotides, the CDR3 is TGTACCTGGAGTAGGGCCCACGGTTCACCCCTCCACTTT.

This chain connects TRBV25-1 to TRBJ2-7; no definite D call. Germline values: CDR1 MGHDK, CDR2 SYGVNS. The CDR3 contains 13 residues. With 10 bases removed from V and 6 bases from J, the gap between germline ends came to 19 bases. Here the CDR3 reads CATSLQTAGEQYF. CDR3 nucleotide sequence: TGTGCCACCTCCTTACAGACTGCTGGCGAGCAGTACTTC.

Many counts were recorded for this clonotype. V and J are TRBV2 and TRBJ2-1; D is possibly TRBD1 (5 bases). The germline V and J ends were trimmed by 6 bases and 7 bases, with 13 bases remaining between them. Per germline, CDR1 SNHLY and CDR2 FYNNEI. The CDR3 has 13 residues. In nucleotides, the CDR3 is TGTGCCAGCAGCCAGACAGCGTGGAATGAGCAGTTCTTC. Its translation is CASSQTAWNEQFF. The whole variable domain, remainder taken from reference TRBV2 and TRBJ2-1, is EPEVTQTPSHQVTQMGQEVILRCVPISNHLYFYWYRQILGQKVEFLVSFYNNEISEKSEIFDDQFSVERPDGSNFTLKIRSTKLEDSAMYFCASSQTAWNEQFFGPGTRLTVL.

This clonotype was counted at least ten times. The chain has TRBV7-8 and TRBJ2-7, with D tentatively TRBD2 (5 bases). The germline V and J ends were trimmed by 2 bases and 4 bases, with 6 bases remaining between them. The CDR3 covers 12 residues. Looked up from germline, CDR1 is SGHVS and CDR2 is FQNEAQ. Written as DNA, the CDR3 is TGTGCCAGCAGCTTAAGCGGATACGAGCAGTACTTC. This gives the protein CASSLSGYEQYF.

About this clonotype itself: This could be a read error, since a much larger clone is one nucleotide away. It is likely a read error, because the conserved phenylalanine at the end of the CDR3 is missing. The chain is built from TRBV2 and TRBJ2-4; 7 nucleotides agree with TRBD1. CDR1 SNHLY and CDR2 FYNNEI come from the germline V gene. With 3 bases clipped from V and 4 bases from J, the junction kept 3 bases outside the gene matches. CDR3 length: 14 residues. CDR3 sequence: CASSDLTGKNIQYL. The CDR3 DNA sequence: TGTGCCAGCAGTGACCTGACAGGGAAAAACATTCAGTACCTC.

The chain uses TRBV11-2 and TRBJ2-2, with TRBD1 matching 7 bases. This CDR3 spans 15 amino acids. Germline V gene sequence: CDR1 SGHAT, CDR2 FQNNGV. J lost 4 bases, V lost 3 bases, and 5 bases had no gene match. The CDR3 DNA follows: TGTGCCAGCAGCTTTGAGGGGGCGGGCACCGGGGAGCTGTTTTTT. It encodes CASSFEGAGTGELFF.

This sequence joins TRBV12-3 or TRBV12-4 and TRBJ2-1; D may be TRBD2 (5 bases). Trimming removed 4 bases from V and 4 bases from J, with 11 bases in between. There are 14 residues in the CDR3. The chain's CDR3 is CASSSPTRYNEQFF. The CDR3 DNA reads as TGTGCCAGCAGTTCTCCAACTAGGTACAATGAGCAGTTCTTC.

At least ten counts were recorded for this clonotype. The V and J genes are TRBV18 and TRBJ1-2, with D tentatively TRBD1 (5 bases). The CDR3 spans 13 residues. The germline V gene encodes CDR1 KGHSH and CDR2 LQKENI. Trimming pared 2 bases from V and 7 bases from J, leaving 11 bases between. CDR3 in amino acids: CASSPTGQGGYTF. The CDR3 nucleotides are TGTGCCAGCTCACCAACGGGGCAGGGTGGCTACACCTTC.

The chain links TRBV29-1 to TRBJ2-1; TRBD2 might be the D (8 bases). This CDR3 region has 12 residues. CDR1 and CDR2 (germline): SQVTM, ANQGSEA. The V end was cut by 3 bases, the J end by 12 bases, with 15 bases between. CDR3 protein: CSVDRDSGGQFF. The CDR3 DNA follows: TGCAGCGTTGACCGGGACAGCGGGGGGCAGTTCTTC.

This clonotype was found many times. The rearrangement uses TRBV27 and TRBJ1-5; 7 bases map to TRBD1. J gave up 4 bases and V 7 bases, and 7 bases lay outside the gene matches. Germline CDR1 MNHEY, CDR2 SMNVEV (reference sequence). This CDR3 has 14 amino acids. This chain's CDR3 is CASKPGQMNQPQHF. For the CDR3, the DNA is TGTGCCAGCAAGCCGGGACAGATGAATCAGCCCCAGCATTTT.

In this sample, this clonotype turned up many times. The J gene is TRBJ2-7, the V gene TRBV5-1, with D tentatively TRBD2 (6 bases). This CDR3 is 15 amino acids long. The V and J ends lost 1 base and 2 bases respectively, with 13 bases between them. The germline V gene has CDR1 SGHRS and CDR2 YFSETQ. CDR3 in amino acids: CASSLIGGGTYEQYF. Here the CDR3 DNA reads TGCGCCAGCAGCTTGATCGGGGGAGGTACCTACGAGCAGTACTTC.

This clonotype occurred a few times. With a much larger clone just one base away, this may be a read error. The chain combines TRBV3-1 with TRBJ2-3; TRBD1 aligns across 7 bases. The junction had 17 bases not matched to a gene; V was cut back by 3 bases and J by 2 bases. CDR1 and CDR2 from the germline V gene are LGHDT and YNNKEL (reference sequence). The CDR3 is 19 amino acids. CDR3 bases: TGTGCCAGCAGCCATTTGGGACCCGGTAGGACAGGCCCCACAGATACGCAGTATTTT. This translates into CASSHLGPGRTGPTDTQYF.

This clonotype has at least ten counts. CDR3 sequence: CASNDRGYTF. The CDR3 DNA reads TGTGCCAGCAACGACAGGGGCTACACCTTC. The chain links TRBV28 to TRBJ1-2; D perhaps matches TRBD1 (6 bases). The germline gives CDR1 MDHEN, CDR2 SYDVKM. The CDR3 sequence is 10 residues long. Trimming stripped 7 bases from V and 8 bases from J, with 8 bases between.